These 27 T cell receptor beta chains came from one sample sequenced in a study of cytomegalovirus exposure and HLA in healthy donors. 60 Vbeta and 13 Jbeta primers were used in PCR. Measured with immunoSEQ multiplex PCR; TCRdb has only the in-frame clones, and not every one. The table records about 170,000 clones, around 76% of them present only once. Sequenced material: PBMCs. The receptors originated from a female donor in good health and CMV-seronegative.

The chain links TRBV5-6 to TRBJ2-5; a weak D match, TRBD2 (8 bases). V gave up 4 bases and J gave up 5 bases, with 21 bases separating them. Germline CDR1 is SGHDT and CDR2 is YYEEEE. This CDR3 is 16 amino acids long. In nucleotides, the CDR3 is TGTGCCAGCAGCCCCCCAGTGGGACAGCGGGGGGAGACCCAGTACTTC. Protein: CASSPPVGQRGETQYF.

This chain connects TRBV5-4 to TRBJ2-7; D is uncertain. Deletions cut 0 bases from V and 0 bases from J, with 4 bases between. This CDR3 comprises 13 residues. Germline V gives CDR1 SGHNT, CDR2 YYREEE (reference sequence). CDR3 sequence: CASSLDISYEQYF. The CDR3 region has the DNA TGTGCCAGCAGCTTGGATATCTCCTACGAGCAGTACTTC.

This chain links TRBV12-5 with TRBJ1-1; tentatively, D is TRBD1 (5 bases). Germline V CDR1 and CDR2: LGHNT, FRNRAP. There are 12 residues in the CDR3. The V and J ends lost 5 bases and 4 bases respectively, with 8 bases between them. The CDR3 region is CASGRGVTEAFF. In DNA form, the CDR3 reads TGTGCTAGTGGTCGGGGGGTCACTGAAGCTTTCTTT. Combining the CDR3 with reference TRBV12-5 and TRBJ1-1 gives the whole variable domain DARVTQTPRHKVTEMGQEVTMRCQPILGHNTVFWYRQTMMQGLELLAYFRNRAPLDDSGMPKDRFSAEMPDATLATLKIQPSEPRDSAVYFCASGRGVTEAFFGQGTRLTVV.

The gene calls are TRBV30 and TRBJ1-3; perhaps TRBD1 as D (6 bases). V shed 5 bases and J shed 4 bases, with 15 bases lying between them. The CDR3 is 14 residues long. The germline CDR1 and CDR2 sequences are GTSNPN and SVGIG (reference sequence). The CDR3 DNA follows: TGTGCCTGGGAAAACCGAGGGGGAGGAAACACCATATATTTT. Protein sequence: CAWENRGGGNTIYF. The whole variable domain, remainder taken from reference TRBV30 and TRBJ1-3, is SQTIHQWPATLVQPVGSPLSLECTVEGTSNPNLYWYRQAAGRGLQLLFYSVGIGQISSEVPQNLSASRPQDRQFILSSKKLLLSDSGFYLCAWENRGGGNTIYFGEGSWLTVV.

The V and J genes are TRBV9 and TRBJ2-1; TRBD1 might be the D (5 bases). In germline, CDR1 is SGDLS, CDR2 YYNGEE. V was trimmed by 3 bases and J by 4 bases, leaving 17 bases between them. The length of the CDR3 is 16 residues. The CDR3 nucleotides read TGTGCCAGCAGCGCTGAAGACAGCCTACCTTACAATGAGCAGTTCTTC. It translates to CASSAEDSLPYNEQFF. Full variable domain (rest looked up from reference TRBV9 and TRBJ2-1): DSGVTQTPKHLITATGQRVTLRCSPRSGDLSVYWYQQSLDQGLQFLIQYYNGEERAKGNILERFSAQQFPDLHSELNLSSLELGDSALYFCASSAEDSLPYNEQFFGPGTRLTVL.

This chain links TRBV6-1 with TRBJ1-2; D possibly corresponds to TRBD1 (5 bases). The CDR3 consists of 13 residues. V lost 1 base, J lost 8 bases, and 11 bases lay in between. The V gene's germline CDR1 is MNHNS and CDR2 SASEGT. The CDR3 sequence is CASSEGRDWGYTF. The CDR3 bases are TGTGCCAGCAGTGAAGGCAGGGACTGGGGCTACACCTTC.

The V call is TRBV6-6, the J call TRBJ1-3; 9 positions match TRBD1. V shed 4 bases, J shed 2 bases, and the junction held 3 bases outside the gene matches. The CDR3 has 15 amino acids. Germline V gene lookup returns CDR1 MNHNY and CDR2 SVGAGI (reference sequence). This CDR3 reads CASSSRDRAGNTIYF. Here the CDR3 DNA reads TGTGCCAGCAGTTCCCGGGACAGGGCTGGAAACACCATATATTTT.

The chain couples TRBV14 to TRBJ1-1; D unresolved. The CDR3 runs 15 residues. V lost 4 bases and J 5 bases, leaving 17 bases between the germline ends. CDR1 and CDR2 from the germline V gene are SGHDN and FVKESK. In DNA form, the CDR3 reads TGTGCCAGCAGCCCCTCTTGGGGAGGGAAGACTGAAGCTTTCTTT. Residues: CASSPSWGGKTEAFF.

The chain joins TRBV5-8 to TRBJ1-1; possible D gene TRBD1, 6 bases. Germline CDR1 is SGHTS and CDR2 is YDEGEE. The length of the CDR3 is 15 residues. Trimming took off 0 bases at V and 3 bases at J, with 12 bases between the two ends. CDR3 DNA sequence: TGTGCCAGCAGCTTGGGTGGTACAGGGTACACTGAAGCTTTCTTT. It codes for CASSLGGTGYTEAFF.

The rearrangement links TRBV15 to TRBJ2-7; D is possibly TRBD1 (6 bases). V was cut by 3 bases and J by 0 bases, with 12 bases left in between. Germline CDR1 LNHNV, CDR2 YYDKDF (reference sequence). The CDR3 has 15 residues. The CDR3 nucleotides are TGTGCCACCAGCAGCGAAACAGGGTCCTCCTACGAGCAGTACTTC. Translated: CATSSETGSSYEQYF. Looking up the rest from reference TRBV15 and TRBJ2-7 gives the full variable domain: DAMVIQNPRYQVTQFGKPVTLSCSQTLNHNVMYWYQQKSSQAPKLLFHYYDKDFNNEADTPDNFQSRRPNTSFCFLDIRSPGLGDTAMYLCATSSETGSSYEQYFGPGTRLTVT.

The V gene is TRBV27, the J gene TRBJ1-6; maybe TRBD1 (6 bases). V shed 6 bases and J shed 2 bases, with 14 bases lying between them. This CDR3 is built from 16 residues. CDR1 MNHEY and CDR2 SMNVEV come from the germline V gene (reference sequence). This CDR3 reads CASSRLQGPYNSPLHF. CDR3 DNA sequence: TGTGCCAGCAGCCGTCTACAGGGCCCCTATAATTCACCCCTCCACTTT.

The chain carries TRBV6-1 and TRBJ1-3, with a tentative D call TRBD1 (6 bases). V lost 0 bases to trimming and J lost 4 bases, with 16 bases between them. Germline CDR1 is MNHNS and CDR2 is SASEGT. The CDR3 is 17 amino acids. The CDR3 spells CASSEAFYRATGNTIYF. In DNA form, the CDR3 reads TGTGCCAGCAGTGAAGCTTTTTACAGGGCCACGGGAAACACCATATATTTT.

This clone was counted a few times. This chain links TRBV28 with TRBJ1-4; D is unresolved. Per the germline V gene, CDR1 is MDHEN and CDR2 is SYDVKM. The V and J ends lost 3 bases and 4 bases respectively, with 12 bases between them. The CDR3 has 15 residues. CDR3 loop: CASSFSPYHNEKLFF. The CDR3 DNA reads TGTGCCAGCAGTTTTTCTCCCTATCATAATGAAAAACTGTTTTTT.

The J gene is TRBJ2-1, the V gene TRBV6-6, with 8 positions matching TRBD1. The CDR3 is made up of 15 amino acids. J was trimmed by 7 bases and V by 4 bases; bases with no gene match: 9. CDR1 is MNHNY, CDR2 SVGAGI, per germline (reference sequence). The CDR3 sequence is CASSSGQGVVNEQFF. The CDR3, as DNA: TGTGCCAGCAGTTCAGGACAGGGAGTGGTAAATGAGCAGTTCTTC.

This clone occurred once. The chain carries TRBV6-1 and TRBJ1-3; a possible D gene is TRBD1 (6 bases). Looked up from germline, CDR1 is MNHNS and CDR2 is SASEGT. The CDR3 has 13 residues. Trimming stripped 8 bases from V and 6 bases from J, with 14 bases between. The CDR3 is CASYRDTPNTIYF. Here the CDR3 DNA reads TGTGCCAGCTACCGGGACACCCCAAACACCATATATTTT.

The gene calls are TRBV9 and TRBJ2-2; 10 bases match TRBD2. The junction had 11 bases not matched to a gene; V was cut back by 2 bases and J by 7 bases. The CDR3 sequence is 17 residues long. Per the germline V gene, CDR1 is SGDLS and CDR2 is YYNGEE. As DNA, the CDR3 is TGTGCCAGCAGCGTCAACCCAGCGGGGGGGGTATTCGGGGAGCTGTTTTTT. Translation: CASSVNPAGGVFGELFF.

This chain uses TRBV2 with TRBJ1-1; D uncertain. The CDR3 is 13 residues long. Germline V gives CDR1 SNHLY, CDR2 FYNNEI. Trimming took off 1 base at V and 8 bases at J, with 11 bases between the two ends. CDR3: CASSEGPTGEAFF. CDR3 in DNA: TGTGCCAGCAGTGAAGGTCCCACGGGAGAAGCTTTCTTT.

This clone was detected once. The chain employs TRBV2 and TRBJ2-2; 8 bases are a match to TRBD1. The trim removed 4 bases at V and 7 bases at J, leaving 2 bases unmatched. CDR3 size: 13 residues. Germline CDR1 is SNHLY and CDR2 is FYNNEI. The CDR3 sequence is CASSGQGHGELFF. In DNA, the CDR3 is TGTGCCAGCAGTGGACAGGGGCACGGGGAGCTGTTTTTT.

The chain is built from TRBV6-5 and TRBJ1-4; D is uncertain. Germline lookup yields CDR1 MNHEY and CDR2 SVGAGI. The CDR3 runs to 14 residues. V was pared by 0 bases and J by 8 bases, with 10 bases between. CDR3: CASSYSGGGEKLFF. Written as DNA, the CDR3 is TGTGCCAGCAGTTACTCGGGCGGAGGGGAAAAACTGTTTTTT.

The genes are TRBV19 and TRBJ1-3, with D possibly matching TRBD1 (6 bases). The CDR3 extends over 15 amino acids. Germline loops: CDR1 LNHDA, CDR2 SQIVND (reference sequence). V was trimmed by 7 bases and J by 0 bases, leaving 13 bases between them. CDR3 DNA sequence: TGTGCCAGTACGGACAGTCTCCTCTCTGGAAACACCATATATTTT. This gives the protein CASTDSLLSGNTIYF.

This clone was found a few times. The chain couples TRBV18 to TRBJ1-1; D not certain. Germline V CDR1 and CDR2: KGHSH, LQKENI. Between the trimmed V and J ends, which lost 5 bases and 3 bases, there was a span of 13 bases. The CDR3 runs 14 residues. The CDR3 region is CASSVGVGDTEAFF. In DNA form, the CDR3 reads TGTGCCAGCTCAGTAGGTGTGGGCGACACTGAAGCTTTCTTT.

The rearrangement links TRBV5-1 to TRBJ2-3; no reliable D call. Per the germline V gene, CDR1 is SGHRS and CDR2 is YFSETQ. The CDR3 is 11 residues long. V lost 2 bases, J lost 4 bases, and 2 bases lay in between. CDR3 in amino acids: CASSFADTQYF. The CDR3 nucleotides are TGCGCCAGCAGCTTCGCAGATACGCAGTATTTT.

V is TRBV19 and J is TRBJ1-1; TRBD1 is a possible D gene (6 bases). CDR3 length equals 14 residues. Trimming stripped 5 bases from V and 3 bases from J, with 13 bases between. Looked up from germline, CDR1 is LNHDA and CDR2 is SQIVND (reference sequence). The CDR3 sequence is CASSRAGEYTEAFF. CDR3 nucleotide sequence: TGTGCCAGTAGTCGGGCAGGGGAGTACACTGAAGCTTTCTTT. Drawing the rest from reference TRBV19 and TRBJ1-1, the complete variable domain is DGGITQSPKYLFRKEGQNVTLSCEQNLNHDAMYWYRQDPGQGLRLIYYSQIVNDFQKGDIAEGYSVSREKKESFPLTVTSAQKNPTAFYLCASSRAGEYTEAFFGQGTRLTVV.

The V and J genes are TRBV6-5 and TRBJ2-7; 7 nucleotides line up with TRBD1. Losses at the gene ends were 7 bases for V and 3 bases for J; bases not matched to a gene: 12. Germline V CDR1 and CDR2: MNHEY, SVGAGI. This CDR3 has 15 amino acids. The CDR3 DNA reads TGTGCCAGCAATCCCATGGGACAGAGACACTACGAGCAGTACTTC. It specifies CASNPMGQRHYEQYF.

This CDR3 reads CASSYGDRDYGYTF. CDR3 bases: TGTGCCAGCAGTTACGGGGACAGGGACTATGGCTACACCTTC. The V gene is TRBV6-5, the J gene TRBJ1-2; 9 nucleotides line up with TRBD1. The germline V gene has CDR1 MNHEY and CDR2 SVGAGI. Unmatched junction bases numbered 1, after V lost 2 bases and J lost 3 bases. CDR3 length: 14 amino acids.

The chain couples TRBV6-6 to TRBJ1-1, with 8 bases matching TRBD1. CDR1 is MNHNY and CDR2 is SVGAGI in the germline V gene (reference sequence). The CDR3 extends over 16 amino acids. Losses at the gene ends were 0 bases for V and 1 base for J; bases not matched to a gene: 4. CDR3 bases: TGTGCCAGCAGTTACTCGCGGACAGGGTGGAACACTGAAGCTTTCTTT. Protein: CASSYSRTGWNTEAFF.

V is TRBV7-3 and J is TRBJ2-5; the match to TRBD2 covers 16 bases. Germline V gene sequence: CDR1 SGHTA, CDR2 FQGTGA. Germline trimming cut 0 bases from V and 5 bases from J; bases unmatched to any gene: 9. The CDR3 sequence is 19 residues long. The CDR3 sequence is CASSLTGLAGGPPGETQYF. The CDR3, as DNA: TGTGCCAGCAGCTTAACGGGACTAGCGGGAGGGCCTCCCGGGGAGACCCAGTACTTC. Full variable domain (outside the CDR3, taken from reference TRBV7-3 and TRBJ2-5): GAGVSQTPSNKVTEKGKYVELRCDPISGHTALYWYRQSLGQGPEFLIYFQGTGAADDSGLPNDRFFAVRPEGSVSTLKIQRTERGDSAVYLCASSLTGLAGGPPGETQYFGPGTRLLVL.